This T cell receptor beta chain derives from a study of cytotoxic CD8 clonotypes in ibrutinib-treated CLL. As for the study in general: The average sample held roughly 250,000 productive templates and fewer than 100,000 productive rearrangements.

Clones were sequenced by immunoSEQ multiplex PCR, and TCRdb holds only the in-frame ones, with some missing. The table records approximately 45,000 clones, roughly three quarters of them present only once. The CDR3 is made up of 15 amino acids. The germline gives CDR1 SGHNT, CDR2 YYREEE (reference sequence). The trim removed 0 bases at V and 7 bases at J, leaving 7 bases unmatched. The source of this sequence is a human donor with chronic lymphocytic leukemia. Sequenced here: PBMCs, sampled after 12 months of ibrutinib treatment. This chain connects TRBV5-4 to TRBJ2-1; 7 nucleotides match TRBD2. The CDR3 here is CASSLGEGRGNEQFF. In nucleotides, the CDR3 is TGTGCCAGCAGCTTGGGGGAGGGGAGAGGGAATGAGCAGTTCTTC.